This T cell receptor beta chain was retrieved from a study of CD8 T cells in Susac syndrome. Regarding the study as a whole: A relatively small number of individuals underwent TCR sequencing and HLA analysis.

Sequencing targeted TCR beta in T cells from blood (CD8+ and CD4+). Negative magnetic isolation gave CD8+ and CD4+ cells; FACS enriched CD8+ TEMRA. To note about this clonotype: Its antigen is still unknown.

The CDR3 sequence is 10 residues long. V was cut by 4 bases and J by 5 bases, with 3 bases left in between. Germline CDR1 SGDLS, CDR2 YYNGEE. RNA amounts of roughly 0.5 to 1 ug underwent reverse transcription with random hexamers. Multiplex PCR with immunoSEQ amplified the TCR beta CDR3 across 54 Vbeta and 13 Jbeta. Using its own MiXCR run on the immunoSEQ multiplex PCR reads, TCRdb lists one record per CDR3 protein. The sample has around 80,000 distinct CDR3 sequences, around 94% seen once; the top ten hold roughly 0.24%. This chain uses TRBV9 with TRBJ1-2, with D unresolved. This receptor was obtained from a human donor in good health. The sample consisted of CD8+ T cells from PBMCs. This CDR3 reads CASSSYGYTF. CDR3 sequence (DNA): TGTGCCAGCAGCAGTTATGGCTACACCTTC.